Described below is a single T cell receptor beta chain sequence and its context. This sample was taken from a study of blood T cell repertoires in COVID-19. Study-level background: The study drew acute and convalescent COVID-19 samples from the United States, Italy and Spain. Sample material is recorded as cDNA or gDNA derived from T cells, B-cell-depleted T cells, or PBMCs.

This CDR3 region has 14 residues. The germline CDR1 and CDR2 sequences are MNHNY and SVGAGI (reference sequence). Trimming stripped 7 bases from V and 3 bases from J, with 16 bases between. Original analysis: Researchers report that nucleated cell counts were estimated from reference gene primer amplification. Some clones are missing from TCRdb's copy, which holds only in-frame ones; the method was immunoSEQ multiplex PCR. V and J calls and clone size are copied from that table; D and trimming were computed from the DNA. The sample contains roughly 250,000 clones, roughly 84% of which appear only once.

The clonotype was recovered from a human donor in a cohort sampled during active COVID-19. The chain employs TRBV6-6 and TRBJ2-7, with a tentative D call TRBD1 (5 bases). The sequenced material came from peripheral blood. The CDR3 nucleotides are TGTGCCAGCAACGGACAAGGAACAAACTACGAGCAGTACTTC. It specifies CASNGQGTNYEQYF.